This T cell receptor (beta chain) was sequenced during a study of CD8 T cells in ankylosing spondylitis. Each CDR3 protein is one row after TCRdb ran MiXCR on the 5' RACE reads. The sample yields roughly 90,000 distinct CDR3 sequences, about 8.3% seen once. The CDR3 runs to 15 residues. V lost 1 base to trimming and J lost 3 bases; unmatched junction nucleotides: 3. From germline, CDR1 is SGHKS and CDR2 YYEKEE (reference sequence). This clonotype was detected only once. The specimen sequenced was blood, either unsorted or a sorted T cell fraction (not recorded which). The TCR sequence derives from a male donor with ankylosing spondylitis or in good health (not recorded which). The gene calls are TRBV5-5 and TRBJ1-1, with 10 bases matching TRBD1. CDR3 sequence: CASSLSGTGDTEAFF. The CDR3 bases are TGTGCCAGCAGCTTGTCAGGGACAGGGGACACTGAAGCTTTCTTT.